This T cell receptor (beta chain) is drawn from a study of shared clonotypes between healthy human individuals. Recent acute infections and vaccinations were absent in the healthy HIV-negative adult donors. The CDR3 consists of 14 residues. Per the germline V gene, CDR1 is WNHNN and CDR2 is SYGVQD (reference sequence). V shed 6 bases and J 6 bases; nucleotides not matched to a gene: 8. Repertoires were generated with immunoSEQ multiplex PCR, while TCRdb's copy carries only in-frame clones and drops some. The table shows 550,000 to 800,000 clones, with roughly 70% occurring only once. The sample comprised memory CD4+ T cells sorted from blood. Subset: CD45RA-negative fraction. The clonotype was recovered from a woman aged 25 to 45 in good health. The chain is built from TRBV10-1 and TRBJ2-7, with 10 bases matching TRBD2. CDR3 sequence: CASRALAGVGEQYF. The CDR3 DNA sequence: TGCGCCAGCAGAGCCCTAGCGGGAGTGGGCGAGCAGTACTTC.